One and the same sample provided the 22 T cell receptor beta chains below, sequenced in a study of cytomegalovirus exposure and HLA in healthy donors (dated by TCRdb to the late 2010s). The library was obtained by the immunoSEQ multiplex PCR assay. For the multiplex PCR, a mixture combining 60 forward primers for TCR Vbeta segments and 13 reverse primers for TCR Jbeta segments was used. TCRdb re-hosts the immuneACCESS table, in-frame sequences only. Its copies lack some clones; in the studies checked, an unresolved V gene accounts for under half of them, and the cause for the rest is not known. The sample includes over 90,000 clones, with 83% observed a single time. 2.6% of the sample is taken by the ten largest. Specimen: PBMCs. These receptors originate from a man aged 35 to 55 in good health and CMV-seronegative.

The chain is built from TRBV6-1 and TRBJ2-6, with D possibly matching TRBD2 (7 bases). CDR1 and CDR2 from the germline V gene are MNHNS and SASEGT. Trimming took off 4 bases at V and 0 bases at J, with 13 bases between the two ends. This CDR3 contains 17 residues. CDR3 residues: CASSAAGAHSGANVLTF. CDR3 nucleotides: TGTGCCAGCAGTGCTGCGGGGGCCCACTCTGGGGCCAACGTCCTGACTTTC.

V gene TRBV7-8 combines with J gene TRBJ1-5, with 9 nucleotides matching TRBD1. Per the germline V gene, CDR1 is SGHVS and CDR2 is FQNEAQ. V lost 4 bases to trimming and J lost 7 bases; unmatched junction nucleotides: 5. CDR3 length equals 14 residues. CDR3 in DNA: TGTGCCAGCAGCTCTACAGGGGGCGGCCAGCCCCAGCATTTT. This gives the protein CASSSTGGGQPQHF.

This rearrangement joins TRBV5-1 to TRBJ2-7; D not resolved. V was pared by 5 bases and J by 1 base, with 16 bases between. Germline CDR1 SGHRS, CDR2 YFSETQ. CDR3 length equals 15 residues. Here the CDR3 DNA reads TGCGCCAGCAGACCCCTTCAGGCAGGATCCTACGAGCAGTACTTC. Translated, it gives CASRPLQAGSYEQYF.

A remark on this clone: The sample carries other DNA sequences with the same CDR3. DNA for the CDR3: TGTGCCAGCAGCTTAGGGGGGGGTGCCTACAATGAGCAGTTCTTC. Encoded protein: CASSLGGGAYNEQFF. This rearrangement joins TRBV11-3 to TRBJ2-1; the match to TRBD2 covers 7 bases. V dropped 1 base and J dropped 2; count of bases not matched to a gene: 2. This CDR3 has 15 amino acids. Germline V gives CDR1 SGHNT, CDR2 YENEEA. The full variable domain, completed using reference TRBV11-3 and TRBJ2-1, is EAGVVQSPRYKIIEKKQPVAFWCNPISGHNTLYWYLQNLGQGPELLIRYENEEAVDDSQLPKDRFSAERLKGVDSTLKIQPAELGDSAVYLCASSLGGGAYNEQFFGPGTRLTVL.

This chain uses TRBV19 with TRBJ2-5, with 8 bases fitting TRBD1. The J call may be wrong; the DNA end is better matched by TRBJ2-7. The CDR3 has 16 amino acids. The V gene's germline CDR1 is LNHDA and CDR2 SQIVND (reference sequence). The CDR3 nucleotides are TGTGCCAGTAGTGTCCAGGGGGCGGCGCCCCTGGACGAGCAGTACTTC. It yields the protein CASSVQGAAPLDEQYF.

The gene calls are TRBV2 and TRBJ1-2; 7 bases agree with TRBD1. Losses at the gene ends were 7 bases for V and 1 base for J; bases not matched to a gene: 9. Germline V gene lookup returns CDR1 SNHLY and CDR2 FYNNEI. The CDR3 runs 15 residues. The DNA for the CDR3 is TGTGCCAGCAACCGCGGCAGGGGGTTTAACTATGGCTACACCTTC. Translation gives CASNRGRGFNYGYTF.

This clone has just a few counts. The V and J genes are TRBV7-9 and TRBJ1-6; D is undetermined. The CDR3 runs to 13 residues. Trimming left V 3 bases short and J 5 bases short, with 5 bases between. Germline-derived CDR1 and CDR2 are SEHNR and FQNEAQ (reference sequence). The CDR3 bases are TGTGCCAGCAGCTTGCGCAATAATTCACCCCTCCACTTT. Protein sequence: CASSLRNNSPLHF.

The chain uses TRBV21-1 and TRBJ2-7; TRBD2, the table's D call, lacks a check against the DNA. TRBV21-1 is a pseudogene segment. This CDR3 has 17 residues. Here the CDR3 DNA reads TGTGCCAGCAGCCCCCGGGGGCGGGGGGATAGACCCTACGAGCAGTACTTC. Encoded protein: CASSPRGRGDRPYEQYF.

This clone was detected only once. The rearrangement joins TRBV5-1 to TRBJ1-5, with TRBD1 matching over 12 bases. V was clipped by 1 base and J by 6 bases; unmatched bases: 5. The CDR3 consists of 16 residues. Germline lookup yields CDR1 SGHRS and CDR2 YFSETQ. The CDR3 region has the DNA TGCGCCAGCAGCTTGTCGGGACAGGGGGCGGGTCAGCCCCAGCATTTT. The encoded protein is CASSLSGQGAGQPQHF.

This clone was found a few times. The V and J genes are TRBV5-4 and TRBJ1-6, with 7 bases identical to TRBD1. The germline gives CDR1 SGHNT, CDR2 YYREEE (reference sequence). There are 15 residues in the CDR3. Trimming took 4 bases from V and 6 from J; bases not matched to a gene: 7. The chain's CDR3 is CASSPMGQPNSPLHF. The CDR3 coding sequence is TGTGCCAGCAGCCCGATGGGACAGCCTAATTCACCCCTCCACTTT.

This chain connects TRBV19 to TRBJ2-1; 11 bases match TRBD2. The CDR3 runs 17 residues. Germline values: CDR1 LNHDA, CDR2 SQIVND (reference sequence). The trim removed 1 base at V and 9 bases at J, leaving 11 bases unmatched. The CDR3 sequence: CASSIGNSGGAYGEQFF. The CDR3 coding sequence is TGTGCCAGTAGTATAGGAAATAGCGGGGGGGCCTACGGTGAGCAGTTCTTC.

The rearrangement joins TRBV29-1 to TRBJ2-6; the D gene is possibly TRBD1 (6 bases). CDR3 size: 15 residues. V was cut by 7 bases and J by 1 base, with 14 bases left in between. The germline V gene has CDR1 SQVTM and CDR2 ANQGSEA. Here the CDR3 reads CSAKEQGSGANVLTF. In nucleotides, the CDR3 is TGCAGCGCCAAAGAACAGGGTTCTGGGGCCAACGTCCTGACTTTC.

This clone showed up just a few times. This chain uses TRBV27 with TRBJ1-5; D remains unclear. Per the germline V gene, CDR1 is MNHEY and CDR2 is SMNVEV (reference sequence). V lost 2 bases and J lost 0, with 8 bases in between. The CDR3 runs 15 residues. Here the CDR3 reads CASSLMGDSNQPQHF. CDR3 nucleotide sequence: TGTGCCAGCAGTTTAATGGGAGATAGCAATCAGCCCCAGCATTTT.

The V gene is TRBV19, the J gene TRBJ2-5, with 9 nucleotides matching TRBD1. This CDR3 has 16 residues. Germline trimming cut 7 bases from V and 2 bases from J; bases unmatched to any gene: 11. CDR1 is LNHDA and CDR2 is SQIVND in the germline V gene (reference sequence). The CDR3 DNA sequence: TGTGCCAGTAAAGATAGGGGGACAGGGTCTCAAGAGACCCAGTACTTC. Protein product: CASKDRGTGSQETQYF.

The gene calls are TRBV4-3 and TRBJ1-4; D remains ambiguous. Germline V CDR1 and CDR2: LGHNA, YSLEER. V was cut by 4 bases and J by 0 bases, with 6 bases left in between. The CDR3 covers 14 residues. The chain's CDR3 is CASSRDTTNEKLFF. CDR3 DNA: TGCGCCAGCAGCCGCGATACAACTAATGAAAAACTGTTTTTT.

The chain has TRBV7-9 and TRBJ1-2; D gene ambiguous. Trimming shortened V by 4 bases and J by 5 bases, and 11 bases separated the two germline ends. Germline V gives CDR1 SEHNR, CDR2 FQNEAQ (reference sequence). This CDR3 has 13 residues. CDR3 nucleotides: TGTGCCAGCAGCTCAAACGGGGTTTATGGCTACACCTTC. As protein: CASSSNGVYGYTF.

The CDR3 DNA sequence: TGTGCCAGCAGGGACAGGGTGGAAGGCGAGCAGTACTTC. The encoded protein is CASRDRVEGEQYF. The J gene is TRBJ2-7, the V gene TRBV25-1; 8 bases agree with TRBD1. CDR1 is MGHDK, CDR2 SYGVNS, per germline. V was clipped by 6 bases and J by 6 bases; unmatched bases: 7. This CDR3 contains 13 residues.

The chain employs TRBV9 and TRBJ2-7; D ambiguous. CDR1 and CDR2 (germline): SGDLS, YYNGEE. The germline V and J ends were trimmed by 0 bases and 2 bases, with 9 bases remaining between them. This CDR3 is 14 amino acids long. The CDR3: CASSVEDSPYEQYF. The CDR3 DNA follows: TGTGCCAGCAGCGTAGAGGATAGCCCCTACGAGCAGTACTTC.

This chain uses TRBV19 with TRBJ2-5; TRBD1 agrees at 11 bases. The tail of the sequence fits TRBJ2-7 better, so the J call may be wrong. Germline CDR1 LNHDA, CDR2 SQIVND (reference sequence). There are 14 residues in the CDR3. The CDR3 reads CASSPGTGGYEQYF. CDR3 DNA sequence: TGTGCCAGTAGTCCTGGGACAGGGGGTTACGAGCAGTACTTC.

The chain couples TRBV29-1 to TRBJ2-1; TRBD2 agrees at 9 bases. J was trimmed by 1 base and V by 3 bases; bases with no gene match: 1. Germline CDR1 and CDR2: SQVTM and ANQGSEA. The CDR3 contains 14 residues. The CDR3 nucleotides are TGCAGCGTTGAGACTAGCGGTTCCTACAATGAGCAGTTCTTC. This gives the protein CSVETSGSYNEQFF.

V usage is TRBV13 and J usage is TRBJ2-3; tentatively, D is TRBD1 (5 bases). The CDR3 consists of 14 residues. The V end was cut by 10 bases, the J end by 3 bases, with 17 bases between. CDR1 and CDR2 from the germline V gene are PRHDT and FYEKMQ (reference sequence). CDR3 DNA sequence: TGTGCCACCGACGGCAGGGCGGAAACAGATACGCAGTATTTT. Protein: CATDGRAETDTQYF. Full variable domain (rest looked up from reference TRBV13 and TRBJ2-3): AAGVIQSPRHLIKEKRETATLKCYPIPRHDTVYWYQQGPGQDPQFLISFYEKMQSDKGSIPDRFSAQQFSDYHSELNMSSLELGDSALYFCATDGRAETDTQYFGPGTRLTVL.

The chain carries TRBV9 and TRBJ2-2; 10 bases are a match to TRBD2. Germline assignment: CDR1 SGDLS and CDR2 YYNGEE. The J segment lost 1 base and the V segment lost 0 bases, leaving 3 bases of the junction unmatched. The length of the CDR3 is 17 residues. The CDR3 sequence: CASSVGLAGVNTGELFF. The CDR3 DNA is TGTGCCAGCAGCGTAGGCCTAGCGGGGGTGAACACCGGGGAGCTGTTTTTT.